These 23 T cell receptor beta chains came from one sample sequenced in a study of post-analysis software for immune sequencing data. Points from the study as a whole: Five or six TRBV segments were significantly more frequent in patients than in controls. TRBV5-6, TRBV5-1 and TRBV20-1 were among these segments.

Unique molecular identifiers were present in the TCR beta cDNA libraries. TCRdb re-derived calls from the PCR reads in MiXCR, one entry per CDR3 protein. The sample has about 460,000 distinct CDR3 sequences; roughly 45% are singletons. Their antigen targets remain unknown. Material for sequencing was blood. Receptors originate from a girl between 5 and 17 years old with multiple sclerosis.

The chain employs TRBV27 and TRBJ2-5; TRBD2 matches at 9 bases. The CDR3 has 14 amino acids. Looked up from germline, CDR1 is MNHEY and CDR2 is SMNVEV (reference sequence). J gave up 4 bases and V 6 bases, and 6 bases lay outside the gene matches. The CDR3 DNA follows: TGTGCCAGCAGACATAGCGGGAGTGGAGAGACCCAGTACTTC. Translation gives CASRHSGSGETQYF.

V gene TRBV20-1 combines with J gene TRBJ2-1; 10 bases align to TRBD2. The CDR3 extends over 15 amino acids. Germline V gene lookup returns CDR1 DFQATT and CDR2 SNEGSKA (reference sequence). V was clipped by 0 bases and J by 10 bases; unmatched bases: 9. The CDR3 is CSARDGASGSGEQFF. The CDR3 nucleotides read TGCAGTGCTAGAGATGGCGCTAGCGGGAGCGGGGAGCAGTTCTTC.

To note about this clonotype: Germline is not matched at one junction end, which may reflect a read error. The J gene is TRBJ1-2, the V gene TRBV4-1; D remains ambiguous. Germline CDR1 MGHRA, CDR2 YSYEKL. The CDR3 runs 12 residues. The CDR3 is CASSQETHGFTF. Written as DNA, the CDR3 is TGCGCCAGCAGCCAAGAAACCCATGGCTTCACCTTC.

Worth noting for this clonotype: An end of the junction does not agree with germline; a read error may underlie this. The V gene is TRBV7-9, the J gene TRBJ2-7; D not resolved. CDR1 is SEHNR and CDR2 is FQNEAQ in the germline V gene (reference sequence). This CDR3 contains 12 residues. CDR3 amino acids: CASSRTEVEQYF. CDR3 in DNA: TGCGCCAGCAGCCGAACTGAGGTCGAGCAGTACTTC.

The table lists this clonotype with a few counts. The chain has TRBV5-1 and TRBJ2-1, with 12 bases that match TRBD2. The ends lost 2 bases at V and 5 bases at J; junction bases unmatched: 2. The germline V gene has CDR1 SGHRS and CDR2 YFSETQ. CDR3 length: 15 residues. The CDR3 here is CASSLTSGRNNEQFF. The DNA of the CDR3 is TGCGCCAGCAGCTTAACTAGCGGGAGGAACAATGAGCAGTTCTTC.

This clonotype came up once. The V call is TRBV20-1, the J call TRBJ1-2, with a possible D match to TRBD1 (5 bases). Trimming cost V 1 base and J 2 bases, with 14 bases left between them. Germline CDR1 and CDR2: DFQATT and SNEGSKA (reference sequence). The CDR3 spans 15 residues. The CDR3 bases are TGCAGTGCTAGAGCCTCGGGGGTTTTCAACTATGGCTACACCTTC. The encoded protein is CSARASGVFNYGYTF.

Here the CDR3 reads CASTRQGSYEQYF. The CDR3 nucleotides are TGTGCCAGCACGCGACAAGGATCCTACGAGCAGTACTTC. This chain uses TRBV27 with TRBJ2-4; D is undetermined. TRBJ2-7 explains the end of the DNA better; the J call may be wrong. Looked up from germline, CDR1 is MNHEY and CDR2 is SMNVEV (reference sequence). The CDR3 length is 13 residues.

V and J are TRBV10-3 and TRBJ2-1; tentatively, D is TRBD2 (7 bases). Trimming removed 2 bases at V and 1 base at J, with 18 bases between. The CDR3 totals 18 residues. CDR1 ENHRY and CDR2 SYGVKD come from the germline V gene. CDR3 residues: CAISEPAEGGYSYNEQFF. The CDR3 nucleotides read TGTGCCATCAGTGAGCCGGCAGAGGGGGGGTATTCCTACAATGAGCAGTTCTTC.

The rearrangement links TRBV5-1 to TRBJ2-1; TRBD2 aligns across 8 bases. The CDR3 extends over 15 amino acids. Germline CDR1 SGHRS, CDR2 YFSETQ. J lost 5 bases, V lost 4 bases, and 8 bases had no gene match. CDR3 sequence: CASSQLAGSNNEQFF. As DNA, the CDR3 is TGCGCCAGCAGCCAATTAGCGGGATCAAACAATGAGCAGTTCTTC. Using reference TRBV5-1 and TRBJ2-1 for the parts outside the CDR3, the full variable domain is KAGVTQTPRYLIKTRGQQVTLSCSPISGHRSVSWYQQTPGQGLQFLFEYFSETQRNKGNFPGRFSGRQFSNSRSEMNVSTLELGDSALYLCASSQLAGSNNEQFFGPGTRLTVL.

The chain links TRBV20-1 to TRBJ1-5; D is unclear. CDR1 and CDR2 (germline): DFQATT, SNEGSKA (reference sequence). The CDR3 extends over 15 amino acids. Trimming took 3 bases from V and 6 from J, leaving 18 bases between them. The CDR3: CSARDVQTLGQPQHF. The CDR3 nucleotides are TGCAGTGCTAGGGACGTCCAGACCCTTGGTCAGCCCCAGCATTTT.

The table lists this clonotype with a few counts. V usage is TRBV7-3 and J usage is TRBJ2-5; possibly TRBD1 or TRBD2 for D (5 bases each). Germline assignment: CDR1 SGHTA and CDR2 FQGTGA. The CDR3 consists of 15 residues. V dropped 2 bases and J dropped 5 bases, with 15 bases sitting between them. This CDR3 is CASSLGGGVFETQYF. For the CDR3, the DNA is TGTGCCAGCAGCTTAGGTGGGGGAGTTTTCGAGACCCAGTACTTC.

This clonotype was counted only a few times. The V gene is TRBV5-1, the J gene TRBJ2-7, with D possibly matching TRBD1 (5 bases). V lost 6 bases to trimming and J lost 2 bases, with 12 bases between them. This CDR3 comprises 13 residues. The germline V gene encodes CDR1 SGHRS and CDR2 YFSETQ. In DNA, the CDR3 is TGCGCCAGCAACTTCCAGGGCGCCTACGAGCAGTACTTC. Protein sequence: CASNFQGAYEQYF.

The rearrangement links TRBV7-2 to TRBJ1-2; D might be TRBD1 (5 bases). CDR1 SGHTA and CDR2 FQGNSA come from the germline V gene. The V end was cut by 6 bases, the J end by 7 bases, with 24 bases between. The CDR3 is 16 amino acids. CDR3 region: CASSQGSDKESLGYTF. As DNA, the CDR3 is TGTGCCAGCAGTCAAGGGTCGGACAAAGAGTCGCTTGGCTACACCTTC.

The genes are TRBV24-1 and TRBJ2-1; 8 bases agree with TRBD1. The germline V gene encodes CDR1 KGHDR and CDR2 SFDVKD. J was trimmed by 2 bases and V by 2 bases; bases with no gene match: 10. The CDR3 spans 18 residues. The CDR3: CATSDSKLTGATYNEQFF. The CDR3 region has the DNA TGTGCCACCAGTGATTCCAAATTGACAGGGGCCACCTACAATGAGCAGTTCTTC.

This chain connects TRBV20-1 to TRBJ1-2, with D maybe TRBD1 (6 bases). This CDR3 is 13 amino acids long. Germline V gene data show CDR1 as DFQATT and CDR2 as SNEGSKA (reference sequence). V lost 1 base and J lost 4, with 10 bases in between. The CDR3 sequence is CSARGTEIYGYTF. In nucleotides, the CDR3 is TGCAGTGCTAGAGGGACAGAAATCTATGGCTACACCTTC.

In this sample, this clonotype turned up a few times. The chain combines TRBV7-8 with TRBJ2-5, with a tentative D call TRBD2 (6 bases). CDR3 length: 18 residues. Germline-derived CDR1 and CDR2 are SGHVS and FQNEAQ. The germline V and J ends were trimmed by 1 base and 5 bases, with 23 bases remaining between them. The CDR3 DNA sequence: TGTGCCAGCAGCTTAGACCGGGCCGTGCGGGGAGTGTGGGAGACCCAGTACTTC. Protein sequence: CASSLDRAVRGVWETQYF.

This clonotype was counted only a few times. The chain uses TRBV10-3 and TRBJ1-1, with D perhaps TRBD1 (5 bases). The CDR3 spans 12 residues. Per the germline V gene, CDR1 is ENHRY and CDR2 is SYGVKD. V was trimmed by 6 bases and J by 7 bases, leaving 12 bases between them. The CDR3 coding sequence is TGTGCCATCAGGCAGGGAGAGGGTGAAGCTTTCTTT. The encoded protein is CAIRQGEGEAFF.

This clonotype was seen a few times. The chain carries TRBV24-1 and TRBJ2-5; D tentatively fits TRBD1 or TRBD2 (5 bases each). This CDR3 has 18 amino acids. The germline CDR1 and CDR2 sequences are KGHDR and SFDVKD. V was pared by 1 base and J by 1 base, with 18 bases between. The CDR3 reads CATSDFVVGEGPQETQYF. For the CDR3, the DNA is TGTGCCACCAGTGATTTTGTCGTAGGAGAGGGACCCCAAGAGACCCAGTACTTC.

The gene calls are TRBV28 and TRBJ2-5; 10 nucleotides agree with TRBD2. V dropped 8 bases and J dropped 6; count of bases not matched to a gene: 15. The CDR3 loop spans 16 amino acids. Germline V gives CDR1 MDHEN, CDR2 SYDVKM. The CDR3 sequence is CASLRPLAGVVQTQYF. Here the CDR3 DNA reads TGTGCCAGCCTCCGTCCCCTAGCGGGAGTTGTACAGACCCAGTACTTC.

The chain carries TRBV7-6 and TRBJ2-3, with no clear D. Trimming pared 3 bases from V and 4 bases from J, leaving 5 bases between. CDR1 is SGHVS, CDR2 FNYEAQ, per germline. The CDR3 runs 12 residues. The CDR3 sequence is CASSFTSDTQYF. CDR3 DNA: TGTGCCAGCAGCTTTACATCAGATACGCAGTATTTT.

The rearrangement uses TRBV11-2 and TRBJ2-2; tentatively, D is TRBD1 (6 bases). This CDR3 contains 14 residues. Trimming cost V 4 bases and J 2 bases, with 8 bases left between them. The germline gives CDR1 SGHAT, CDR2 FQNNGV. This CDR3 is CASSWTANTGELFF. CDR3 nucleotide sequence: TGTGCCAGCAGCTGGACAGCTAACACCGGGGAGCTGTTTTTT.

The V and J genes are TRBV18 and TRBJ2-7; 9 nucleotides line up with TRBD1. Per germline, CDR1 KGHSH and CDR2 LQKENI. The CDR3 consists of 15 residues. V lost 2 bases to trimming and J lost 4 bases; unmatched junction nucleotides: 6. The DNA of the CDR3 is TGTGCCAGCTCACCAGAGGTAGGACAGGGGTACGAGCAGTACTTC. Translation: CASSPEVGQGYEQYF.

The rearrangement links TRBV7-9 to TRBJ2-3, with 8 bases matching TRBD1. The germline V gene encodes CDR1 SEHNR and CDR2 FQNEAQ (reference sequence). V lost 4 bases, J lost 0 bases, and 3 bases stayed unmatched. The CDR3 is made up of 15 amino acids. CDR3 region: CASSSRGRSTDTQYF. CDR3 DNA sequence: TGTGCCAGCAGCTCCAGGGGGCGAAGCACAGATACGCAGTATTTT.